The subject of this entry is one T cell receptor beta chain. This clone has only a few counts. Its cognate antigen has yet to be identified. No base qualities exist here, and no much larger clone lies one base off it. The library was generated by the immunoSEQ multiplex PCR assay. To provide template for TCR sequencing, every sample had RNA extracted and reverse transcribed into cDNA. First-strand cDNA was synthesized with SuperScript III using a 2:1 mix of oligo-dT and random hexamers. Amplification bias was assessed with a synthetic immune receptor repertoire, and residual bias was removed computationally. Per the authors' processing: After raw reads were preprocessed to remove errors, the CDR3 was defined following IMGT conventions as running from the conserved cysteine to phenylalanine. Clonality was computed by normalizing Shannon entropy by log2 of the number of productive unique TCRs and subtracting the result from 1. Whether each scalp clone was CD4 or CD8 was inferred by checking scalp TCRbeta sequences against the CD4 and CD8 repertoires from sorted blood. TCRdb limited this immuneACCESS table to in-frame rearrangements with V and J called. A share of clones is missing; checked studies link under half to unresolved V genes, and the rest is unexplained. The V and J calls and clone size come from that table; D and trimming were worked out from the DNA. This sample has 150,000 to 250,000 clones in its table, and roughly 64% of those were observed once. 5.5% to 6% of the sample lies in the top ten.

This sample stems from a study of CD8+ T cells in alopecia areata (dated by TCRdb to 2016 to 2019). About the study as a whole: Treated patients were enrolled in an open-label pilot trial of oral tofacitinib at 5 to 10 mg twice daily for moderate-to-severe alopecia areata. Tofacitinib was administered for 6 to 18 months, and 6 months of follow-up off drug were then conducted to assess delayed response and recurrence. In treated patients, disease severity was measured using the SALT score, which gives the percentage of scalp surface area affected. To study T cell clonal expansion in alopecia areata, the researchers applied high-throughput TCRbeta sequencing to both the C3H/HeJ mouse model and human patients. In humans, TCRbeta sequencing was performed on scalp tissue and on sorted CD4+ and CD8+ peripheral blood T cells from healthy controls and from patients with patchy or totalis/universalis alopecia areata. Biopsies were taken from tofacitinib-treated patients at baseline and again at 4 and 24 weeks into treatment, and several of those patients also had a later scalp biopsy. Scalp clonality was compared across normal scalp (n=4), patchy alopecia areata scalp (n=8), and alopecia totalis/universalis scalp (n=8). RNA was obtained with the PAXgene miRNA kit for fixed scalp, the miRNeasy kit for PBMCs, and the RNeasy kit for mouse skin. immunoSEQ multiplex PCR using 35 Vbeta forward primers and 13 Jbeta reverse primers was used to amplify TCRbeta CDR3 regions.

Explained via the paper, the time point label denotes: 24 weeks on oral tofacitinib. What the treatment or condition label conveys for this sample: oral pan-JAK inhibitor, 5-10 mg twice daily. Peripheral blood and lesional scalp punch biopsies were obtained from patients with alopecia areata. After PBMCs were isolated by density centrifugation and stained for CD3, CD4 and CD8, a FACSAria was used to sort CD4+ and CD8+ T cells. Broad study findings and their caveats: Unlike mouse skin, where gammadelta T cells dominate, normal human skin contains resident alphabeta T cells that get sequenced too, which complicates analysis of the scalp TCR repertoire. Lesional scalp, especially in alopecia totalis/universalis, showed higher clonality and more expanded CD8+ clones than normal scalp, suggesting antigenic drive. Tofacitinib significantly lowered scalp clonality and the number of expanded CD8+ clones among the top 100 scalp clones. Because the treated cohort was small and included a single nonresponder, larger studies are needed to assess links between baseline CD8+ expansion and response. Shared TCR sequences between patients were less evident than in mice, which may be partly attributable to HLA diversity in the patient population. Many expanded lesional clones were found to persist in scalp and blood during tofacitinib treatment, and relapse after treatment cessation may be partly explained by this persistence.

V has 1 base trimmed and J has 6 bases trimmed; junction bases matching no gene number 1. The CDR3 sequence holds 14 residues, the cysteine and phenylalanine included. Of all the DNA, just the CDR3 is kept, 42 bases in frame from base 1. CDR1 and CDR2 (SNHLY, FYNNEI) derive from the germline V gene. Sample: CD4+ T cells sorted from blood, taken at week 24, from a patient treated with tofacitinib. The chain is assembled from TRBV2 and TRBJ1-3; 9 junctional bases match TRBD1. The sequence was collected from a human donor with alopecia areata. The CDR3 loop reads CASSEDRGQNTIYF. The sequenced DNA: TGTGCCAGCAGTGAAGACAGGGGGCAAAACACCATATATTTT.